This T cell receptor (beta chain) comes out of a study of blood T cell repertoires in COVID-19. Turning to the study itself: From the United States, Italy and Spain came samples of acute and convalescent COVID-19. T cells, B-cell-depleted T cells, or PBMCs provided the cDNA or gDNA that served as material.

How the authors handled the data: Quantification of nucleated cells was approximated via reference gene primer amplification. Here immunoSEQ multiplex PCR was the method, and the copy in TCRdb shows in-frame clones only, minus some. V and J calls and clone size come straight from that table; D and trimming were deduced from the DNA. There are roughly 72,000 clones in the sample; 75% to 85% occur only once, and roughly 18% lies in the top ten. CDR3 length: 13 residues. The germline gives CDR1 MNHNY, CDR2 SVGAGI (reference sequence). Between the trimmed V and J ends, which lost 5 bases and 5 bases, there was a span of 12 bases. This clone appeared a few times.

The clonotype comes from a man aged 65 to 85 who had recovered from COVID-19. Sequencing used peripheral blood. J is TRBJ1-1 and V is TRBV6-6; the D is unclear. For the CDR3, the DNA is TGTGCCAGCAGTACCCCCCCCGGGACTGAAGCTTTCTTT. Protein product: CASSTPPGTEAFF.